Each of the 10 T cell receptor beta chains below was sequenced from the same sample in a study of blood T cell repertoires in COVID-19. The protocol was immunoSEQ multiplex PCR, while the TCRdb copy is restricted to in-frame clones and leaves out a portion. The data show some 120,000 clones, with 88% seen just once and 6% to 8.5% held by the top ten. The sample taken for sequencing was peripheral blood. These receptors were collected from a man aged 50-60 years with acute or convalescent COVID-19.

J is TRBJ2-3 and V is TRBV27; 14 bases map to TRBD2. V trimming: 5 bases; J trimming: 3 bases; junction bases outside the gene matches: 10. There are 18 residues in the CDR3. Germline V gene data show CDR1 as MNHEY and CDR2 as SMNVEV (reference sequence). The CDR3 bases are TGTGCCAGCAGTCCCGGGACTAGCGGGAGTTACGGGACAGATACGCAGTATTTT. It yields the protein CASSPGTSGSYGTDTQYF.

In DNA form, the CDR3 reads TGCAGCGTTGAGAAGTTCGGTGTCAAAAACATTCAGTACTTC. Translation gives CSVEKFGVKNIQYF. The gene calls are TRBV29-1 and TRBJ2-4, with D uncertain. CDR1 and CDR2 from the germline V gene are SQVTM and ANQGSEA. CDR3 length equals 14 residues. V gave up 3 bases and J gave up 3 bases, with 12 bases separating them.

The CDR3 sequence: CATSTRDRILRYGYTF. The CDR3 DNA is TGTGCCACCAGCACCCGGGACAGGATTCTTCGATATGGCTACACCTTC. The gene calls are TRBV15 and TRBJ1-2; 8 bases line up with TRBD1. J was trimmed by 5 bases and V by 4 bases; bases with no gene match: 12. Germline V gene sequence: CDR1 LNHNV, CDR2 YYDKDF (reference sequence). This CDR3 contains 16 residues.

This rearrangement joins TRBV11-2 to TRBJ2-7; TRBD1 matches 7 bases. CDR3 length: 13 amino acids. Germline-derived CDR1 and CDR2 are SGHAT and FQNNGV. V gave up 5 bases and J gave up 2 bases; unmatched junction bases: 3. The CDR3 reads CASSPGQTYEQYF. CDR3 bases: TGTGCCAGCAGCCCGGGACAGACCTACGAGCAGTACTTC.

The chain uses TRBV5-5 and TRBJ2-2; 9 bases fit TRBD1. Losses at the gene ends were 3 bases for V and 4 bases for J; bases not matched to a gene: 4. In germline, CDR1 is SGHKS, CDR2 YYEKEE (reference sequence). The CDR3 is made up of 15 amino acids. In nucleotides, the CDR3 is TGTGCCAGCAGCTGGGACAGGGTTCCCACCGGGGAGCTGTTTTTT. Translating it yields CASSWDRVPTGELFF.

The chain recombines TRBV6-5 with TRBJ2-3; the match to TRBD1 covers 8 bases. V was pared by 5 bases and J by 1 base, with 5 bases of the junction left unmatched. The CDR3 runs to 15 residues. Germline values: CDR1 MNHEY, CDR2 SVGAGI. The CDR3 DNA follows: TGTGCCAGCAGTCTCCGCAGGGGGCGCACAGATACGCAGTATTTT. Its translation: CASSLRRGRTDTQYF.

The J gene is TRBJ2-3, the V gene TRBV5-1, with 7 bases matching TRBD2. The CDR3 extends over 14 amino acids. Germline V CDR1 and CDR2: SGHRS, YFSETQ. The V gene end was trimmed by 7 bases and the J gene end by 3 bases; junction bases not matched to a gene: 8. CDR3 in DNA: TGCGCCAGCCACCATGAGGGAGGGACAGATACGCAGTATTTT. Protein sequence: CASHHEGGTDTQYF.

The chain couples TRBV10-1 to TRBJ2-7; a weak D match, TRBD1 (6 bases). The CDR3 loop spans 15 amino acids. Trimming pared 0 bases from V and 0 bases from J, leaving 9 bases between. Germline lookup yields CDR1 WNHNN and CDR2 SYGVQD (reference sequence). CDR3 nucleotides: TGCGCCAGCAGTGAGTCCCAGGGGACCTCCTACGAGCAGTACTTC. This encodes CASSESQGTSYEQYF.

V gene TRBV7-2 combines with J gene TRBJ2-7, with D perhaps matching TRBD2 (6 bases). The V gene's germline CDR1 is SGHTA and CDR2 FQGNSA. This CDR3 is 15 amino acids long. Deletions cut 5 bases from V and 6 bases from J, with 20 bases between. The CDR3 loop reads CASSLPRVEGPEQYF. The CDR3 region has the DNA TGTGCCAGCAGCCTCCCTCGGGTGGAGGGGCCCGAGCAGTACTTC.

The rearrangement joins TRBV7-8 to TRBJ1-4; 8 bases line up with TRBD1. CDR3 length: 15 amino acids. CDR1 and CDR2 (germline): SGHVS, FQNEAQ. V lost 4 bases, J lost 4 bases, and 5 bases stayed unmatched. Here the CDR3 reads CASSYRDRHNEKLFF. The CDR3 nucleotides read TGTGCCAGCAGCTACCGGGACAGGCATAATGAAAAACTGTTTTTT.